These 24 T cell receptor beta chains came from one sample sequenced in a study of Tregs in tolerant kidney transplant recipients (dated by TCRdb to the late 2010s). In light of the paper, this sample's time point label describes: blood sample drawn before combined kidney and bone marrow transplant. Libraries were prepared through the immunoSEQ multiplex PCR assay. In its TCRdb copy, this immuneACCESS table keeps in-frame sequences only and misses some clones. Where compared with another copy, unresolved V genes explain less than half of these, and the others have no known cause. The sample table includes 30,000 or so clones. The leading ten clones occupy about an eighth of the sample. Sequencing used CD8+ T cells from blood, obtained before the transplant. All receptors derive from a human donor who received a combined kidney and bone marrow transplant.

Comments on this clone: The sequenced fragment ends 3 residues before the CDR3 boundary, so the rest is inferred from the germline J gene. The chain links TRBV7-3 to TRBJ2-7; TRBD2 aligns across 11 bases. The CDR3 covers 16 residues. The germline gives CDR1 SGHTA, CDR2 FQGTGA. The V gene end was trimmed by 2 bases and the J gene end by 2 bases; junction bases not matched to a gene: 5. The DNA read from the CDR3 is TGTGCCAGCAGCTTATCCGGGACTAGCGGTACCTACGAG. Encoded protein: CASSLSGTSGTYE. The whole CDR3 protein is CASSLSGTSGTYEQYF.

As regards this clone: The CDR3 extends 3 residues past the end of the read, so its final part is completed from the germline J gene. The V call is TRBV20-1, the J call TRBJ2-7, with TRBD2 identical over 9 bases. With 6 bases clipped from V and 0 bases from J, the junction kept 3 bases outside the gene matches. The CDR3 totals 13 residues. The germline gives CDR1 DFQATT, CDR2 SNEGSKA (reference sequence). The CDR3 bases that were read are TGCAGTGCCGGGACTAGCTACTCCTACGAG. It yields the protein CSAGTSYSYE. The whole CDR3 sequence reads CSAGTSYSYEQYF.

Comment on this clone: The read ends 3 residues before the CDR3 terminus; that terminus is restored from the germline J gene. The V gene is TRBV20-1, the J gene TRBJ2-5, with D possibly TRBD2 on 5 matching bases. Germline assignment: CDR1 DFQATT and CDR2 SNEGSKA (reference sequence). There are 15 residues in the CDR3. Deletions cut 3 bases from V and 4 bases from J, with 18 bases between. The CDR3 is CSARGTDWTRETQYF. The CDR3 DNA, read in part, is TGCAGTGCTAGGGGAACGGACTGGACGAGAGAGACC.

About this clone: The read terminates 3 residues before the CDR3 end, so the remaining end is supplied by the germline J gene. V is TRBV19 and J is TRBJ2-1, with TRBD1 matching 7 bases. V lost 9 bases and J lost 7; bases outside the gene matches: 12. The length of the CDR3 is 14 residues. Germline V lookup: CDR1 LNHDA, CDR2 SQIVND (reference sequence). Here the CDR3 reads CASTNGQGVNEQFF. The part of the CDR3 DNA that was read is TGTGCCAGCACTAATGGGCAGGGGGTAAATGAG.

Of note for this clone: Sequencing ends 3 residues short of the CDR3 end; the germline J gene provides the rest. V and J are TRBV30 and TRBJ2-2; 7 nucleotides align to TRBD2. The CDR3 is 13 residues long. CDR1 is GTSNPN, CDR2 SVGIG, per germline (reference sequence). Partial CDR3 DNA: TGTGCTTCGGCGGGAGAGATCACCGGGGAG. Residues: CASAGEITGE. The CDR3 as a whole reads CASAGEITGELFF.

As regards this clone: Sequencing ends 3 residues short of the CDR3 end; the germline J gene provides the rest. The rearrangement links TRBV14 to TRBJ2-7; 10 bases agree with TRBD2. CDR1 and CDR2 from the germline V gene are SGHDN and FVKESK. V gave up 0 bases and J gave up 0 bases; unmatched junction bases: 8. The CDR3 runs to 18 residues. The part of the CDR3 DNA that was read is TGTGCCAGCAGCCAAGAGCGACTAGCGGGTTTAGTCTCCTACGAG. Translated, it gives CASSQERLAGLVSYE. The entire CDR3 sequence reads CASSQERLAGLVSYEQYF.

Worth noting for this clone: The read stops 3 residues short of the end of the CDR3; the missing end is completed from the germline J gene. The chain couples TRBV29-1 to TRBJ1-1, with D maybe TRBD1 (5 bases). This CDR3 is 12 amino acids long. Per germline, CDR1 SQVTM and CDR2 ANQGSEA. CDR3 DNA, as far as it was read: TGCAGTAGGAGGGGTTGCGACACTGAA. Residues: CSRRGCDTE. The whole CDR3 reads CSRRGCDTEAFF.

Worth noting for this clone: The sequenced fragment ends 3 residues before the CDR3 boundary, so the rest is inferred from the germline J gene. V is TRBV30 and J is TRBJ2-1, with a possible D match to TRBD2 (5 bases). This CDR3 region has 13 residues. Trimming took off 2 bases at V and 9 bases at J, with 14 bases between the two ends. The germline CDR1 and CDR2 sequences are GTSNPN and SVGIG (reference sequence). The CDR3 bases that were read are TGTGCCTGGAGTACTGGGGTAGCGAGTGAG. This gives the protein CAWSTGVASE. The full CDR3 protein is CAWSTGVASEQFF.

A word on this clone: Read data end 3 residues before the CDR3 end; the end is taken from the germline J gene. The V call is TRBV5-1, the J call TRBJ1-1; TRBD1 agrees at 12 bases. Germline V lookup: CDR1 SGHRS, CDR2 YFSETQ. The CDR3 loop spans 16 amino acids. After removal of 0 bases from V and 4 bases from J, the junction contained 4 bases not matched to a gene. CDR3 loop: CASSLGRDRGPTEAFF. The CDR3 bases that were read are TGCGCCAGCAGCTTGGGTCGGGACAGGGGGCCCACTGAA.

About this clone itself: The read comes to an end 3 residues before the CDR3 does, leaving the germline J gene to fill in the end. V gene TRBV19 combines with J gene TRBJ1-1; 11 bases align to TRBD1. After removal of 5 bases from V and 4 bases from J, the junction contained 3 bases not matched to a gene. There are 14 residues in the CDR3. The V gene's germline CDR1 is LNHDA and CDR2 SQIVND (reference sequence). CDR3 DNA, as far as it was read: TGTGCCAGTAGTCCCGGGACAGGGGGCACTGAA. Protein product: CASSPGTGGTE. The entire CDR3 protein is CASSPGTGGTEAFF.

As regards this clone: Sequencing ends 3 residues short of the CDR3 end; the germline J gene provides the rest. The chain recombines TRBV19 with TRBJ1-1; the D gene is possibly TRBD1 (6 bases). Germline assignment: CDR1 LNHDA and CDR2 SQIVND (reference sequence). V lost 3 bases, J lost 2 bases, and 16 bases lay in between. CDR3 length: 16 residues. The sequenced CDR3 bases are TGTGCCAGTAGTATGATGGGGTGGGACATAAACACTGAA. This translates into CASSMMGWDINTE. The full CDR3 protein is CASSMMGWDINTEAFF.

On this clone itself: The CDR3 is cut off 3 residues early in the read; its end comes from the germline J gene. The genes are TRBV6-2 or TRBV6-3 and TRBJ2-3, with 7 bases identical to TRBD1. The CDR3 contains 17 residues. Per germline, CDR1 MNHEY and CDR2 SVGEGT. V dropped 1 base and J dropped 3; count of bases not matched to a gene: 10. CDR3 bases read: TGTGCCAGCAGTTACTTTTCGTGGGGACAGCCTACAGATACG. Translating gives CASSYFSWGQPTDT. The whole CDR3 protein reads CASSYFSWGQPTDTQYF.

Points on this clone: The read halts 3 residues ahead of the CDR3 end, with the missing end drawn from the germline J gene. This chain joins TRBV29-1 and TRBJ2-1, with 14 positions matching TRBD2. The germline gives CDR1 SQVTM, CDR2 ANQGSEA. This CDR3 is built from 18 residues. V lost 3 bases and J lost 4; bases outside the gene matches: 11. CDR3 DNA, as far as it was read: TGCAGCGTTGACCCCGGACTAGCGGGAGGAAACCCTTACAATGAG. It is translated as CSVDPGLAGGNPYNE. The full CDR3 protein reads CSVDPGLAGGNPYNEQFF.

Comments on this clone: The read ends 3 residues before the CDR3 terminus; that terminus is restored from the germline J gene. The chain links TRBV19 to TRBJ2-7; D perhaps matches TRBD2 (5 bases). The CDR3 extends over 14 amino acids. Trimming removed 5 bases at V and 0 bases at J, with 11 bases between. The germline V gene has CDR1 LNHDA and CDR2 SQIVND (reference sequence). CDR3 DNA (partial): TGTGCCAGTAGTTCTAGCACGAGCTCCTACGAG. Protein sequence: CASSSSTSSYE. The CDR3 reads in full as CASSSSTSSYEQYF.

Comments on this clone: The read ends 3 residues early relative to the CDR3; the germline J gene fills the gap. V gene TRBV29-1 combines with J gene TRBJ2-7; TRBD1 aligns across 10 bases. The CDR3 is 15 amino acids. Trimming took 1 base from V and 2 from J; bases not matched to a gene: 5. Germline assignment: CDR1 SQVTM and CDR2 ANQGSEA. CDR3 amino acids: CSVEVTGGSTYEQYF. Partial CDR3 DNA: TGCAGCGTTGAAGTGACAGGGGGCTCAACCTACGAG.

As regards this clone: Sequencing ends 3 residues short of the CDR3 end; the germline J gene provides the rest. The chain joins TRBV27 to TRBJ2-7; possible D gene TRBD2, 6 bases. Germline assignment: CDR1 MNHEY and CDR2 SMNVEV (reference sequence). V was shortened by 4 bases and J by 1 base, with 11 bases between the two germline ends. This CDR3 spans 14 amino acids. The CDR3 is CASSWASASYEQYF. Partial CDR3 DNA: TGTGCCAGCAGTTGGGCTAGCGCGTCCTACGAG.

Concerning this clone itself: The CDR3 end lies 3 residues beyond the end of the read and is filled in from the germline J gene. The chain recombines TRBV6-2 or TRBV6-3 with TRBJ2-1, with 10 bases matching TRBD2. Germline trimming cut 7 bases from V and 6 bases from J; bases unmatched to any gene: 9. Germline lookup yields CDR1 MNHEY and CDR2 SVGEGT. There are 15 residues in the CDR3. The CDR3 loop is CASTISGRAVNEQFF. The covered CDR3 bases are TGTGCCAGCACTATAAGCGGGAGGGCCGTCAATGAG.

CDR3 sequence reads: CASSIDRWGLNEQFF. Partial CDR3 DNA: TGTGCCAGTAGTATAGATAGGTGGGGCCTAAATGAG. The chain has TRBV19 and TRBJ2-1; perhaps TRBD1 as D (5 bases). Sequencing ends 3 residues short of the CDR3 end; the germline J gene provides the rest. CDR1 is LNHDA, CDR2 SQIVND, per germline (reference sequence). Deletions cut 0 bases from V and 7 bases from J, with 13 bases between. There are 15 residues in the CDR3.

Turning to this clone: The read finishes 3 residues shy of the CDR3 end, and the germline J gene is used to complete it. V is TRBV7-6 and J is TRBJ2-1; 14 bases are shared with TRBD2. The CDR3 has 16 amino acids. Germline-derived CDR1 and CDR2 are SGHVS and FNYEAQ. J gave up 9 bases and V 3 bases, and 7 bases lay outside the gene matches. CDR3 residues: CASSFRLAGGFSEQFF. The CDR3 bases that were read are TGTGCCAGCAGCTTTAGACTAGCGGGAGGGTTCAGTGAG.

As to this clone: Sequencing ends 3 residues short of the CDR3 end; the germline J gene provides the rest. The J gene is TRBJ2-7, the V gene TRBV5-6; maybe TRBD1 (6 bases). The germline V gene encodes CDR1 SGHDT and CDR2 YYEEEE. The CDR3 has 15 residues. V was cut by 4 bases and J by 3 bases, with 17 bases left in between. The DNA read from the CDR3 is TGTGCCAGCAGCCCTTACAGGGATCTGGGCTACGAG. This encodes CASSPYRDLGYE. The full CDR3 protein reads CASSPYRDLGYEQYF.

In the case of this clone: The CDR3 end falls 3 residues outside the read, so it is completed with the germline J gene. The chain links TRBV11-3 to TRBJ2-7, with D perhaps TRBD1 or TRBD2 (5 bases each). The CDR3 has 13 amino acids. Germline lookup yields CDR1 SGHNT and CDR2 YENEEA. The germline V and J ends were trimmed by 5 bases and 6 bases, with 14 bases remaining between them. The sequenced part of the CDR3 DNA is TGTGCCAGCAGCGTGAGCGTGAGGGGCGAG. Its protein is CASSVSVRGE. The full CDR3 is CASSVSVRGEQYF. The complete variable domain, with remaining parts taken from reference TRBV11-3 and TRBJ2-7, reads EAGVVQSPRYKIIEKKQPVAFWCNPISGHNTLYWYLQNLGQGPELLIRYENEEAVDDSQLPKDRFSAERLKGVDSTLKIQPAELGDSAVYLCASSVSVRGEQYFGPGTRLTVT.

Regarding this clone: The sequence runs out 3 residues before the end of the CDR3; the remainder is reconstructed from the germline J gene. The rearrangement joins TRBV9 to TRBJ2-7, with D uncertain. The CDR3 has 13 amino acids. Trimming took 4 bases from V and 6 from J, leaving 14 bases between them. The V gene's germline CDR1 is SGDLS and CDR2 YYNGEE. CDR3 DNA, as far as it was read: TGTGCCAGCAGCTACCACCTAAGTTCCGAG. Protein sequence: CASSYHLSSE. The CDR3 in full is CASSYHLSSEQYF.

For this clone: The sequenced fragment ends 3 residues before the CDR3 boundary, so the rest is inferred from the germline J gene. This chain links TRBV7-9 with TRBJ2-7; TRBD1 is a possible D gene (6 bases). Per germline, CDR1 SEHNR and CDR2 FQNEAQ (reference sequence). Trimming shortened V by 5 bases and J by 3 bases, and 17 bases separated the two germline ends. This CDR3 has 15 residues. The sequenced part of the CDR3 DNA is TGTGCCAGCAGCCCGACAGGTATTAGGGGCTACGAG. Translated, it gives CASSPTGIRGYE. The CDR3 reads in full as CASSPTGIRGYEQYF.

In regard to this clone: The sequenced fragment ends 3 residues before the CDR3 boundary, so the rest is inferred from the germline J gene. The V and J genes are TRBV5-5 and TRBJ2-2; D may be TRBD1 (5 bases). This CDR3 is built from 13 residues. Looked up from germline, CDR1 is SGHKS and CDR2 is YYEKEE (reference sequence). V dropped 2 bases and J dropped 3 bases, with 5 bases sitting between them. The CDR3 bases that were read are TGTGCCAGCAGCTTAGGGGACACCGGGGAG. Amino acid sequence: CASSLGDTGE. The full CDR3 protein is CASSLGDTGELFF.